A selection of T cell receptor beta chains follows, all from one sample in a study of response to subunit inactivated influenza vaccine. TCRdb re-analysed the RT-PCR reads in MiXCR, keeping a single row per CDR3 protein. The table shows under 800,000 distinct CDR3 sequences, with 14% occurring only once. Material: PBMCs from blood, obtained 14 to 15 days before vaccination. All receptors come from a middle-aged man who received an inactivated influenza vaccine. The CDR3 runs from the conserved cysteine through the conserved F or W. D genes are given only for firm matches. The size of a clone is reported for some rows only, either as once, few or many, or as a class for expanded clones.

D	size	V	J	DNA	CDR3
-	-	TRBV6-2/TRBV6-3	TRBJ1-4	TGTGCCAGCAGAGATTTACCGGGACGGAATGAAAAACTGTTTTTT	CASRDLPGRNEKLFF
TRBD1	few	TRBV25-1	TRBJ1-1	TGTGCCAGCAGTGAATTTGTAAAGGGGGCCGGTGAAGCTTTCTTT	CASSEFVKGAGEAFF
-	once	TRBV5-5	TRBJ1-5	TGTGCCAGCAGCTTAAATGGTCAGCCCCAGCATTTT	CASSLNGQPQHF
-	-	TRBV4-2	TRBJ1-2	TGTGCCAGCAGCCAAGATTTGGGCAGGGACTATGGCTACACCTTC	CASSQDLGRDYGYTF
TRBD2	few	TRBV5-6	TRBJ2-1	TGTGCCAGCAGCTGGACTAGCGAGATATACAATGAGCAGTTCTTC	CASSWTSEIYNEQFF
-	-	TRBV15	TRBJ2-3	TGTGCCACCAGCGCCGGGGACACCACAGATACGCAGTATTTT	CATSAGDTTDTQYF
-	few	TRBV10-3	TRBJ2-7	TGTGCCATCAGTGAGTCTGTCGGGGGCGAGCAGTACTTC	CAISESVGGEQYF
TRBD2	many	TRBV12-3/TRBV12-4	TRBJ2-1	TGTGCCAGCACTCTGGGAGTAATAGCGGGAGTGGGGGAGCAGTTCTTC	CASTLGVIAGVGEQFF
-	-	TRBV5-1	TRBJ2-1	TGCGCCAGCAGCTTGGGGCGGGGTAGAATAAATGAGCAGTTCTTC	CASSLGRGRINEQFF
-	-	TRBV6-1	TRBJ2-1	TGTGCCAGCAGTGACGGGGCTCGGGCGCGGTTCTTC	CASSDGARARFF
TRBD2	-	TRBV12-3/TRBV12-4	TRBJ2-4	TGTGCCAGCAGTTTAGCGTCGGGCGGGAGGGCCAAAAACATTCAGTACTTC	CASSLASGGRAKNIQYF
TRBD2	-	TRBV12-3/TRBV12-4	TRBJ2-1	TGTGCCAGCAGTTTTTTTAGCGGGGGAAATGAGCAGTTCTTC	CASSFFSGGNEQFF
TRBD2	-	TRBV29-1	TRBJ2-1	TGCAGCGGAAGACTAGCGAGATACAATGAGCAGTTCTTC	CSGRLARYNEQFF
-	-	TRBV12-3/TRBV12-4	TRBJ1-2	TGTGCCAGCAGTTTAACGCAGCCTCCAACTCGCTATGGCTACACCTTC	CASSLTQPPTRYGYTF
-	few	TRBV7-2	TRBJ2-3	TGTGCCAGCAGCCCTAGCAGACCCACAGATACGCAGTATTTT	CASSPSRPTDTQYF
TRBD2	few	TRBV20-1	TRBJ2-1	TGCAGTGCTAGAGGCTGGGGAGGGGAGGACAATGAGCAGTTCTTC	CSARGWGGEDNEQFF
-	few	TRBV10-3	TRBJ2-7	TGTGCCATCAGTGAGCGGCGTCTAGCTTACGAGCAGTACTTC	CAISERRLAYEQYF
-	-	TRBV3-1	TRBJ1-6	TGTGCCAGCAGCCAAGATGGAGTAAGGAATTCACCCCTCCACTTT	CASSQDGVRNSPLHF
TRBD1	few	TRBV5-1	TRBJ1-1	TGCGCCAGCAGCTTACAGGGGCCCACCTCCTCGAACACTGAAGCTTTCTTT	CASSLQGPTSSNTEAFF
TRBD2	-	TRBV4-3	TRBJ2-5	TGCGCCAGCAGCGAGGGACTAGCGGCGACTGGAGAGACCCAGTACTTC	CASSEGLAATGETQYF
-	few	TRBV7-7	TRBJ1-1	TGTGCCAGCAGCTTTAACCCGACAGTCTTGGGAGCTTTCTTT	CASSFNPTVLGAFF
TRBD2	-	TRBV30	TRBJ2-1	TGTGCCTGGAGTGTACTCGGGCTAGCGGGCGGTGAGCAGTTCTTC	CAWSVLGLAGGEQFF
-	-	TRBV6-2/TRBV6-3	TRBJ2-3	TGTGCCAGCACCCGTCTCGGAGATACGCAGTATTTT	CASTRLGDTQYF
-	few	TRBV5-1	TRBJ1-1	TGCGCCAGCAGCGTGAGAATTTCTGGCACTGAAGCTTTCTTT	CASSVRISGTEAFF
TRBD1	few	TRBV15	TRBJ2-5	TGTGCCACCAGCAGAGATCAGGGCAGGGGGCTTGAGACCCAGTACTTC	CATSRDQGRGLETQYF
TRBD2	few	TRBV19	TRBJ2-7	TGTGCCAGTAGGAGACAGGGACTAGCGGGAGACGAGCAGTACTTC	CASRRQGLAGDEQYF
-	-	TRBV27	TRBJ2-5	TGTGCCAGCAGTTTATCACAAGCGACGAAACAAGAGACCCAGTACTTC	CASSLSQATKQETQYF
-	many	TRBV7-2	TRBJ1-6	TGTGCCAGCAGCTTAGGCATGTCTAATTCACCCCTCCACTTT	CASSLGMSNSPLHF
-	-	TRBV10-3	TRBJ2-2	TGTGCCATCGGGGGGTTTGACACCGGGGAGCTGTTTTTT	CAIGGFDTGELFF
-	-	TRBV29-1	TRBJ2-7	TGCAGCGTTCGAGGCGGGCTCGAGCAGTACTTC	CSVRGGLEQYF
-	few	TRBV6-1	TRBJ1-5	TGTGCCAGCAGCTGGCGACAGGGCAATCAGCCCCAGCATTTT	CASSWRQGNQPQHF
TRBD2	few	TRBV29-1	TRBJ2-3	TGCAGCGCCGGACTAGCGGGAGGGCAAGCAGATACGCAGTATTTT	CSAGLAGGQADTQYF
-	-	TRBV20-1	TRBJ2-3	TGCAGTGTAATCAGGTGGGGCACAGATACGCAGTATTTT	CSVIRWGTDTQYF
TRBD2	few	TRBV12-3/TRBV12-4	TRBJ2-1	TGTGCCAGCAGTTCAGGGCTAGCGGGGGAGAATGAGCAGTTCTTC	CASSSGLAGENEQFF
-	few	TRBV28	TRBJ2-7	TGTGCCAGCAGTCACGAATACGAGCAGTACTTC	CASSHEYEQYF
-	few	TRBV5-1	TRBJ1-2	TGCGCCAGCAGCTTGACCCAGCCTAACTATGGCTACACCTTC	CASSLTQPNYGYTF
TRBD1	-	TRBV7-3	TRBJ2-1	TGTGCCAGCAGCAGCCGGGACAGGGGGTTTAATGAGCAGTTCTTC	CASSSRDRGFNEQFF
-	few	TRBV12-3/TRBV12-4	TRBJ1-2	TGTGCCAGCAGTTTCGGGACATTAGGCTACACCTTC	CASSFGTLGYTF
TRBD2	-	TRBV20-1	TRBJ2-3	TGCAGTGCCCTAGCGGGGCGCCTTTTCACAGATACGCAGTATTTT	CSALAGRLFTDTQYF
-	few	TRBV7-9	TRBJ2-5	TGTGCCACCATAGCCGGGTCGAAAGAGACCCAGTACTTC	CATIAGSKETQYF
-	-	TRBV11-1	TRBJ1-1	TGTGCCAGCAGCTTGATGAGAACGGGACCCCTTTCCGAAGCTTTCTTT	CASSLMRTGPLSEAFF
-	-	TRBV9	TRBJ2-7	TGTGCCAGCAGCGTAGCTAATACCGGGTACGAGCAGTACTTC	CASSVANTGYEQYF
-	many	TRBV6-2/TRBV6-3	TRBJ1-1	TGTGCCAGCAGTTACCTGACAGTAGCTTTCTTT	CASSYLTVAFF
-	few	TRBV5-1	TRBJ1-1	TGCGCCAGCAGCTTAGCTTCCGGGTTCAACACTGAAGCTTTCTTT	CASSLASGFNTEAFF
-	-	TRBV6-6	TRBJ2-1	TGTGCCAGCAGGCAACAGGTTTACAATGAGCAGTTCTTC	CASRQQVYNEQFF
TRBD1	-	TRBV19	TRBJ1-5	TGTGCCAGTATGAACAGGGGGCTGGAGAGAAATCAGCCCCAGCATTTT	CASMNRGLERNQPQHF
-	-	TRBV4-2	TRBJ2-1	TGTGCCAGCAGCCAAGGAATGGCGGATGAGCAGTTCTTC	CASSQGMADEQFF
-	many	TRBV7-8	TRBJ2-3	TGTGCCAGCAGCTTAGCTAGGTCTAGCACAGATACGCAGTATTTT	CASSLARSSTDTQYF
-	-	TRBV4-2	TRBJ1-3	TGTGCCAGCAGCCGCGAGGTGGGCAGGTCCTCTGGAAACACCATATATTTT	CASSREVGRSSGNTIYF
-	few	TRBV3-1	TRBJ2-2	TGTGCCAGCAGCTATTTGGACACTAACACCGGGGAGCTGTTTTTT	CASSYLDTNTGELFF
-	few	TRBV28	TRBJ2-7	TGTGCCAGCAGTTTGGACGGAGCCAGGGCCTACGAGCAGTACTTC	CASSLDGARAYEQYF
-	many	TRBV29-1	TRBJ1-3	TGCAGCGTTGAAGCTTATGGGAAGGAAAACACCATATATTTT	CSVEAYGKENTIYF
-	-	TRBV12-3/TRBV12-4	TRBJ2-5	TGTGCCAGCAGGATAGGGCAGGGAGAGACCCAGTACTTC	CASRIGQGETQYF
TRBD1	many	TRBV5-1	TRBJ1-6	TGCGCCAGCAGCGCATCCGGGACAGGGTTTAATTCACCCCTCCACTTT	CASSASGTGFNSPLHF
-	few	TRBV12-3/TRBV12-4	TRBJ1-1	TGTGCCAGCAGTTTTGGGGGTGGTGCCACTGAAGCTTTCTTT	CASSFGGGATEAFF
TRBD1	few	TRBV20-1	TRBJ2-4	TGCAGTGCCCAAGGGACAGGGAAAAACATTCAGTACTTC	CSAQGTGKNIQYF
-	few	TRBV6-1	TRBJ2-4	TGTGCCAGCACCCCGGGTCTTTTCAGGATGGGCAAAAACATTCAGTACTTC	CASTPGLFRMGKNIQYF
TRBD1	few	TRBV12-3/TRBV12-4	TRBJ1-2	TGTGCCAGCAGACCTGACAGGGGCAGGGGAGGCTACACCTTC	CASRPDRGRGGYTF
-	few	TRBV28	TRBJ2-1	TGTGCCAGCAAAGGAAGAGCGGGCGCGCCCAGCAATGAGCAGTTCTTC	CASKGRAGAPSNEQFF